This is a list of T cell receptor beta chains from one sample in a study of blood T cells in healthy people across ages. A single record per CDR3 protein comes from TCRdb applying MiXCR to the 5' RACE reads. Found here are 850,000 to 1,000,000 distinct CDR3 sequences, roughly 50% of them singletons; the top ten hold about 20%. Sequenced sample: blood. These receptor sequences come from a woman aged 55-75 years in good health. CDR3s include the opening cysteine and the closing phenylalanine or tryptophan.

>TRBV4-1|TRBJ1-5
CASSPGTRINSNQPQHF
>TRBV6-2/TRBV6-3|TRBJ2-1
CASSYSTRLALYEQFF
>TRBV6-1|TRBJ2-7
CASSEARTGRPTYEQYF
>TRBV20-1|TRBJ2-3
CSARMALAGAGRATQYF
>TRBV29-1|TRBJ2-5
CSVPGTETQYF
>TRBV5-1|TRBJ2-7
CASSLQRTDDEQYF
>TRBV4-2|TRBJ1-2
CASSVGVRQGTCGYTF
>TRBV5-1|TRBJ2-7
CASSLEILYEQYF
>TRBV12-3/TRBV12-4|TRBJ2-5
CASRWGDETQYF
>TRBV7-2|TRBJ2-1
CASSPTSGSRNEQFF
>TRBV2|TRBJ2-5
CASSEADLKGQETQYF
>TRBV6-5|TRBJ2-3
CASSYLGGGADTQYF